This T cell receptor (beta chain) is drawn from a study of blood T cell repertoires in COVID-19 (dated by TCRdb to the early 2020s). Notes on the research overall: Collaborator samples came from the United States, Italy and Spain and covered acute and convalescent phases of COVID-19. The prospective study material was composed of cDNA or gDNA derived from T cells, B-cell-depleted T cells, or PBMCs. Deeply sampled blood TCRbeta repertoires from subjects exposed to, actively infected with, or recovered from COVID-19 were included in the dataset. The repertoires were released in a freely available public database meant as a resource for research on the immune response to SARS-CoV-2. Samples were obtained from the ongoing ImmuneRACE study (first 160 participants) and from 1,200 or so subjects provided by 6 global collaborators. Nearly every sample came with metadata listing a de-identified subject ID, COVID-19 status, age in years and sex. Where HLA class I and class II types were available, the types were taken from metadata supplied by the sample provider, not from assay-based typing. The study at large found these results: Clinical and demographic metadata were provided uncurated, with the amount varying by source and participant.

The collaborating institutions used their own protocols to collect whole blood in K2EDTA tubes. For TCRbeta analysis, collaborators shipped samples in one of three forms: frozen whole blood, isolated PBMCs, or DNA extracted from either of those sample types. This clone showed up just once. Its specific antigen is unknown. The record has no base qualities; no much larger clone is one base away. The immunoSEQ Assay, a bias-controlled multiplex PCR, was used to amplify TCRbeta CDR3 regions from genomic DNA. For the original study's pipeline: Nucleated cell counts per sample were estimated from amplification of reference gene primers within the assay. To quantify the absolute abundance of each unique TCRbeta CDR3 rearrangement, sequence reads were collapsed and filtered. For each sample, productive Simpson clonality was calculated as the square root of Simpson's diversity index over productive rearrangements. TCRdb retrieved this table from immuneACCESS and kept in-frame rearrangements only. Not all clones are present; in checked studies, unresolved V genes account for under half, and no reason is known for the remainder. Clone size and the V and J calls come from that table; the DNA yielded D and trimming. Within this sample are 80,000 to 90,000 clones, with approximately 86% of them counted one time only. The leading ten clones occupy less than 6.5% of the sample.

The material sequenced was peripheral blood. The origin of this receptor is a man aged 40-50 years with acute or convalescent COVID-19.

The DNA reads as follows: TGTGCCAGCAGCCATAGGGTGGGAGCGGGAGGCTACAATGAGCAGTTCTTC. This codes for CASSHRVGAGGYNEQFF. Recombination linked TRBV7-9 to TRBJ2-1, with 9 middle bases fitting TRBD2. From cysteine to phenylalanine, the CDR3 is 17 amino acids long. The retained sequence is limited to the CDR3, 51 bases, with the frame set at the first base. V is pruned by 5 bases and J by 3 bases, leaving 11 bases of the junction without a gene match. CDR1 and CDR2 (SEHNR, FQNEAQ) derive from the germline V gene (reference sequence).